A selection of T cell receptor beta chains follows, all from one sample in a study of regulatory and conventional T cells in RAG deficiency. Data came from immunoSEQ multiplex PCR; TCRdb stores just in-frame clones and leaves some out. The sample has some 20,000 clones; just under 95% are singletons. This sample was shared with a second study, whose subject was regulatory T cells.

Source material: CD4+ T cells sorted from blood. These receptors came from a human donor in good health. CDR3s include the opening cysteine and the closing phenylalanine or tryptophan. The D gene is left open where the match is weak. Not every row has a clone size; where given, it reads once, few, many or a size class.

DNA: TGTGCCAGTAATCTTGGAACAGGAGAAATCACTAGCACAGATACGCAGTATTTT
CDR3: CASNLGTGEITSTDTQYF
size: .
D: .
V: TRBV19
J: TRBJ2-3

DNA: TGTGCCAGCAGCCCGACAGGACCAAACACCGGGGAGCTGTTTTTT
CDR3: CASSPTGPNTGELFF
size: .
D: .
V: TRBV11-2
J: TRBJ2-2

DNA: TGTGCCAGCAGTGTTACAGGGGATGGGACTGAAGCTTTCTTT
CDR3: CASSVTGDGTEAFF
size: few
D: TRBD1
V: TRBV6-1
J: TRBJ1-1

DNA: TGCGCCAGCAGCTTGATGGGTGCAGGGACGGATACGCAGTATTTT
CDR3: CASSLMGAGTDTQYF
size: .
D: .
V: TRBV5-1
J: TRBJ2-3

DNA: TGTGCCAGCAGCTTGGATCAGCAGAGCGGCGAGCAGTACTTC
CDR3: CASSLDQQSGEQYF
size: .
D: .
V: TRBV5-5
J: TRBJ2-7

DNA: TGTGCCAGCAGCTTGTACCAAGAGACCCAGTACTTC
CDR3: CASSLYQETQYF
size: once
D: .
V: TRBV5-6
J: TRBJ2-5

DNA: TGTGCCAGCAGCTCTTTCCGGGACAAACTCTACGAGCAGTACTTC
CDR3: CASSSFRDKLYEQYF
size: .
D: .
V: TRBV7-9
J: TRBJ2-7

DNA: TGTGCCAGCAGCTTGGGCCCAGATACGCAGTATTTT
CDR3: CASSLGPDTQYF
size: once
D: .
V: TRBV7-9
J: TRBJ2-3

DNA: TGTGCCAGCAGTCCACGACAGGGCCAAGCTCAGCCCCAGCATTTT
CDR3: CASSPRQGQAQPQHF
size: few
D: TRBD1
V: TRBV6-5
J: TRBJ1-5

DNA: TGTGCCAGCGTAAAGCTTGGGGACAGACTTTATGGCTACACCTTC
CDR3: CASVKLGDRLYGYTF
size: .
D: .
V: TRBV21-1
J: TRBJ1-2

DNA: TGTGCCAGCGGGCGGGCTCGGTACGAGCAGTACTTC
CDR3: CASGRARYEQYF
size: .
D: .
V: TRBV28
J: TRBJ2-7

DNA: TGTGCCAGCAGCTCTACAGGGGGCGCATCGGACACTGAAGCTTTCTTT
CDR3: CASSSTGGASDTEAFF
size: .
D: TRBD1
V: TRBV7-9
J: TRBJ1-1

DNA: TGTGCCAGCAGCGCACTGTCTGGGGCCAACGTCCTGACTTTC
CDR3: CASSALSGANVLTF
size: .
D: .
V: TRBV9
J: TRBJ2-6

DNA: TGTGCCAGCAGCTCAGGGAGAGCCGAGGGTAATTCACCCCTCCACTTT
CDR3: CASSSGRAEGNSPLHF
size: .
D: .
V: TRBV7-8
J: TRBJ1-6

DNA: TGTGCCAGCAGCCCCGGGACTAGCGGGAGAGCTGACAATGAGCAGTTCTTC
CDR3: CASSPGTSGRADNEQFF
size: .
D: TRBD2
V: TRBV11-3
J: TRBJ2-1

DNA: TGTGCCAGCTCAACGGGATTCGCGGACACAGATACGCAGTATTTT
CDR3: CASSTGFADTDTQYF
size: .
D: .
V: TRBV18
J: TRBJ2-3

DNA: TGTGCCAGCAGCGTAGCCTTACGGGCGCCGGGCACAGATACGCAGTATTTT
CDR3: CASSVALRAPGTDTQYF
size: .
D: .
V: TRBV9
J: TRBJ2-3

DNA: TGTGCCAGCAGTTTGGGGAGTATTGGCACAGATACGCAGTATTTT
CDR3: CASSLGSIGTDTQYF
size: .
D: .
V: TRBV27
J: TRBJ2-3

DNA: TGTGCCAGCAGCCGGGACAGGGGCGGTGAAAAACTGTTTTTT
CDR3: CASSRDRGGEKLFF
size: .
D: TRBD1
V: TRBV11-2
J: TRBJ1-4

DNA: TGTGCCAGCTCCCCCGGGCCTTCTAGGGCCTATGGCTACACCTTC
CDR3: CASSPGPSRAYGYTF
size: .
D: .
V: TRBV28
J: TRBJ1-2

DNA: TGTGCCAGCAGCCCCTGGCAGGGCACCGGGGAGCTGTTTTTT
CDR3: CASSPWQGTGELFF
size: .
D: .
V: TRBV7-2
J: TRBJ2-2

DNA: TGTGCCAGCAGCGTAGCTGCGGAGGGGCAGTTCTTC
CDR3: CASSVAAEGQFF
size: .
D: .
V: TRBV9
J: TRBJ2-1

DNA: TGTGCCAGCAGCTTACAAGGGAGGTTGTACGAGCAGTACTTC
CDR3: CASSLQGRLYEQYF
size: .
D: .
V: TRBV5-6
J: TRBJ2-7

DNA: TGTGCCAGCAGTGAACATAGCGGGAGGGCCTACGAGCAGTACTTC
CDR3: CASSEHSGRAYEQYF
size: .
D: TRBD2
V: TRBV6-1
J: TRBJ2-7

DNA: TGTGCCAGCAGCCCGGGGCGGGGGGGCGTAGATACGCAGTATTTT
CDR3: CASSPGRGGVDTQYF
size: .
D: TRBD2
V: TRBV7-3
J: TRBJ2-3

DNA: TGTGCCAGCAGGGATAGCGGGGGCCTAAGTGATACGCAGTATTTT
CDR3: CASRDSGGLSDTQYF
size: .
D: TRBD2
V: TRBV6-1
J: TRBJ2-3

DNA: TGTGCCAGCAGCTCCTCGGGACAGGTCTATCAGCCCCAGCATTTT
CDR3: CASSSSGQVYQPQHF
size: .
D: TRBD1
V: TRBV5-6
J: TRBJ1-5

DNA: TGTGCCAGTAGCCGGTCAACAGGGGGAGTTTTGACCCAGTACTTC
CDR3: CASSRSTGGVLTQYF
size: .
D: TRBD1
V: TRBV19
J: TRBJ2-5

DNA: TGTGCCAGCAGTCCGGGACAGGTGAACACTGAAGCTTTCTTT
CDR3: CASSPGQVNTEAFF
size: .
D: TRBD1
V: TRBV6-5
J: TRBJ1-1

DNA: TGTGCCAGCAGCTTCACTGGGACTAGCAAGGATACGCAGTATTTT
CDR3: CASSFTGTSKDTQYF
size: .
D: TRBD2
V: TRBV11-2
J: TRBJ2-3

DNA: TGCAGCGTTGGACTAGCGGGGGTGACCGGGGAGCTGTTTTTT
CDR3: CSVGLAGVTGELFF
size: .
D: TRBD2
V: TRBV29-1
J: TRBJ2-2

DNA: TGTGCCAGCAGCTTCGACTGGGGATCCGGGGAGCTGTTTTTT
CDR3: CASSFDWGSGELFF
size: .
D: .
V: TRBV7-6
J: TRBJ2-2

DNA: TGTGCCAGCAGCGGACGAACTAGCGGGGGGGCCTTAAGCTTCGAGACCCAGTACTTC
CDR3: CASSGRTSGGALSFETQYF
size: .
D: TRBD2
V: TRBV7-2
J: TRBJ2-5

DNA: TGTGCCAGCAGCTTGGGCCTCCGGGGCGAGCCCCAGCATTTT
CDR3: CASSLGLRGEPQHF
size: .
D: .
V: TRBV7-6
J: TRBJ1-5

DNA: TGCGCCAGCAGCTTAAGCGGGGGGCAAGAGACCCAGTACTTC
CDR3: CASSLSGGQETQYF
size: .
D: TRBD2
V: TRBV5-1
J: TRBJ2-5

DNA: TGTGCCAGCAGTGACTGGGGGGGTCTACCCCAGCATTTT
CDR3: CASSDWGGLPQHF
size: .
D: .
V: TRBV2
J: TRBJ1-5

DNA: TGTGCCAGCAGTTCGCGGACAGCCAATTCACCCCTCCACTTT
CDR3: CASSSRTANSPLHF
size: .
D: .
V: TRBV7-9
J: TRBJ1-6

DNA: TGTGCCAGTAGTGCCGGACTAGCGGGGGGACCGATCTCCTACGAGCAGTACTTC
CDR3: CASSAGLAGGPISYEQYF
size: once
D: TRBD2
V: TRBV19
J: TRBJ2-7

DNA: TGTGCCAGCTCACCAAGTCAGGCGAACACTGAAGCTTTCTTT
CDR3: CASSPSQANTEAFF
size: .
D: .
V: TRBV18
J: TRBJ1-1

DNA: TGTGCCAGCAGCTTAGGAGGGGGGAGGACAGATACGCAGTATTTT
CDR3: CASSLGGGRTDTQYF
size: once
D: .
V: TRBV11-2
J: TRBJ2-3

DNA: TGTGCCAGCAGACCGGGACAGGGCTTGGGCTACACCTTC
CDR3: CASRPGQGLGYTF
size: .
D: TRBD1
V: TRBV28
J: TRBJ1-2

DNA: TGTGCCATCAGTGTCGAGGGGAATTCACCCCTCCACTTT
CDR3: CAISVEGNSPLHF
size: .
D: .
V: TRBV10-3
J: TRBJ1-6

DNA: TGTGCCAGTAGCCCCCCCGGGGTACGTAATCAGCCCCAGCATTTT
CDR3: CASSPPGVRNQPQHF
size: .
D: .
V: TRBV19
J: TRBJ1-5

DNA: TGTGCCAGCAGGGGAGGGTACGGAAATTCACCCCTCCACTTT
CDR3: CASRGGYGNSPLHF
size: .
D: .
V: TRBV6-1
J: TRBJ1-6

DNA: TGTGCCAGCATCCGTAGCGGGAGCTATGAGCAGTTCTTC
CDR3: CASIRSGSYEQFF
size: .
D: TRBD2
V: TRBV7-2
J: TRBJ2-1

DNA: TGCGCCAGCAGCTCGACCCTGGATGGTGAAAAACTGTTTTTT
CDR3: CASSSTLDGEKLFF
size: .
D: .
V: TRBV5-1
J: TRBJ1-4

DNA: TGTGCCAGCAGTTCCTTACGTTCCTTAAATTTT
CDR3: CASSSLRSLNF
size: .
D: .
V: TRBV2
J: TRBJ1-3

DNA: TGTGCCAGCAGCTTAGGAGGGAGCCCCCGCTACAATGAGCAGTTCTTC
CDR3: CASSLGGSPRYNEQFF
size: once
D: .
V: TRBV7-9
J: TRBJ2-1

DNA: TGTGCCTGGGACAGGCCGGACACTGAAGCTTTCTTT
CDR3: CAWDRPDTEAFF
size: .
D: .
V: TRBV30
J: TRBJ1-1

DNA: TGTGCCAGTAGGACGACAGATCAAGAGACCCAGTACTTC
CDR3: CASRTTDQETQYF
size: .
D: .
V: TRBV19
J: TRBJ2-5

DNA: TGCGCCAGCAGCTTGGCGCTTCTGAACACTGAAGCTTTCTTT
CDR3: CASSLALLNTEAFF
size: .
D: .
V: TRBV5-1
J: TRBJ1-1

DNA: TGTGCCAGCAGTTTATACGGAAGTGGGGGGAGCACTGAAGCTTTCTTT
CDR3: CASSLYGSGGSTEAFF
size: .
D: .
V: TRBV27
J: TRBJ1-1

DNA: TGTGCCAGCAGTGGACAGGGGGCGATAGGCTATGGCTACACCTTC
CDR3: CASSGQGAIGYGYTF
size: .
D: TRBD1
V: TRBV6-1
J: TRBJ1-2

DNA: TGCGCCAGCACAAGTGGTGTCGGGGCTCAGTTCTTC
CDR3: CASTSGVGAQFF
size: .
D: .
V: TRBV10-1
J: TRBJ2-1

DNA: TGTGCCAGCAGCTTGCGAGCTCTGGGAAACACCATATATTTT
CDR3: CASSLRALGNTIYF
size: .
D: .
V: TRBV5-8
J: TRBJ1-3

DNA: TGTGCCAGCAGTCAACCCAGTCCGGTCGGAAACACCATATATTTT
CDR3: CASSQPSPVGNTIYF
size: few
D: .
V: TRBV28
J: TRBJ1-3

DNA: TGTGCCAGTAGTATAATCAGGGGAAACTATGGCTACACCTTC
CDR3: CASSIIRGNYGYTF
size: once
D: .
V: TRBV19
J: TRBJ1-2

DNA: TGTGCCAGCACCCCCCGAGACACTGAAGCTTTCTTT
CDR3: CASTPRDTEAFF
size: .
D: .
V: TRBV11-2
J: TRBJ1-1